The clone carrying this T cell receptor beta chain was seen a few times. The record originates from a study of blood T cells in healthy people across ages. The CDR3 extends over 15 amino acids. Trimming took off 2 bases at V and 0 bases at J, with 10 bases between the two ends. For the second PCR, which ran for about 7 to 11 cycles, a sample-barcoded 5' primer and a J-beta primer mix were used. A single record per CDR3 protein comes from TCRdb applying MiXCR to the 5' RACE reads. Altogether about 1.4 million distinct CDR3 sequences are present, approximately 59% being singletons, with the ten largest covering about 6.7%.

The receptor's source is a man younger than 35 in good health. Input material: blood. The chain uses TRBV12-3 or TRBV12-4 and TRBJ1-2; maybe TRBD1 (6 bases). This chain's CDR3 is CASSLSGDTNYGYTF. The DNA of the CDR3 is TGTGCCAGCAGTTTATCGGGGGACACTAACTATGGCTACACCTTC.